Listed below are T cell receptor beta chains from one sample, sequenced in a study of shared clonotypes between healthy human individuals. Measured with immunoSEQ multiplex PCR; TCRdb has only the in-frame clones, and not every one. The sample includes hundreds of thousands of clones, approximately 97% of them seen just once. Sequencing was carried out using naive CD4+ T cells sorted from blood. These receptors were obtained from a woman aged 25 to 39 in good health. Both conserved end residues are part of each CDR3. D genes are given only for firm matches. A row's size may be missing; if present it is once, few, many or a size class.

TRBV5-8	once	-	TRBJ2-3	TGTGCCGGGAGGGGGGCAGGCACGCAGTATTTT	CAGRGAGTQYF
TRBV4-1	-	-	TRBJ2-7	TGCGCCAGCAGCCAAGATCCTGGGACACCCTACGAGCAGTACTTC	CASSQDPGTPYEQYF
TRBV15	-	TRBD1	TRBJ1-2	TGTGCCACCAGCACCGACACAGGGGGCTATGGCTACACCTTC	CATSTDTGGYGYTF
TRBV7-8	-	TRBD2	TRBJ2-5	TGTGCCAGCAGCTTAACTCTAGCGGGAGTGGAAGAGACCCAGTACTTC	CASSLTLAGVEETQYF
TRBV28	-	TRBD1	TRBJ1-5	TGTGCCAGCAGGGGTCAGGGGGCCCCGGTGCCCCAGCATTTT	CASRGQGAPVPQHF
TRBV19	-	-	TRBJ1-1	TGTGCCAGTAGTCCTCCCAGGGGCCCAGCTTTCTTT	CASSPPRGPAFF
TRBV5-8	-	-	TRBJ1-2	TGTGCCAGCAGCTCCGATCGCTTCGATGGCTACACCTTC	CASSSDRFDGYTF
TRBV7-6	-	-	TRBJ2-6	TGTGCCAGCAGCTTCTCACAAAGTCGGGCCAACGTCCTGACTTTC	CASSFSQSRANVLTF
TRBV4-1	-	-	TRBJ1-5	TGCGCCAGCAGCCAAAGGGGGAGCAGGGGTGATCAGCCCCAGCATTTT	CASSQRGSRGDQPQHF
TRBV19	once	-	TRBJ1-5	TGTGCCAGTAGTATACCGCCGGGGGGGACGAATCGGCAGCCCCAGCATTTT	CASSIPPGGTNRQPQHF
TRBV28	once	-	TRBJ2-1	TGTGCCAGCCTTTCCCGGGTAGGACTGAGCTCCTACAATGAGCAGTTCTTC	CASLSRVGLSSYNEQFF
TRBV28	-	-	TRBJ2-7	TGTGCCAGCAATACCGGGACTCCTCTCACCTACGAGCAGTACTTC	CASNTGTPLTYEQYF
TRBV5-8	-	-	TRBJ1-4	TGTGCCAGCAGCCGAGGGCCGGGTTATGAAAAACTGTTTTTT	CASSRGPGYEKLFF
TRBV18	-	TRBD1	TRBJ2-7	TGTGCCAGCTCACCACAGGGGACAGCCTCCTACGAGCAGTACTTC	CASSPQGTASYEQYF
TRBV4-2	-	-	TRBJ1-2	TGTGCCAGCAGCCAAGATCTTGACTATGGCTACACCTTC	CASSQDLDYGYTF
TRBV2	-	-	TRBJ2-2	TGTGCCAGCGGGAAAACGAACACCGGGGAGCTGTTTTTT	CASGKTNTGELFF
TRBV19	-	TRBD2	TRBJ2-4	TGTGCCAGTAGTATTTCTAGCGGGGTGACGGGCATTCAGTACTTC	CASSISSGVTGIQYF
TRBV5-1	-	-	TRBJ1-2	TGCGCCAGCAGCTTGGTAGTGACAGCCGGCTATGGCTACACCTTC	CASSLVVTAGYGYTF
TRBV19	once	TRBD1	TRBJ2-7	TGTGCCAGTAGTTTCCAGGACAGGGTGGGCTACGAGCAGTACTTC	CASSFQDRVGYEQYF
TRBV28	-	TRBD1	TRBJ1-4	TGTGCCAGCAGCACCGGGACAGGGCCACCAACTAATGAAAAACTGTTTTTT	CASSTGTGPPTNEKLFF
TRBV27	-	TRBD1	TRBJ1-5	TGTGCCAGCAGTACCTGGGGACAGAAAAATCAGCCCCAGCATTTT	CASSTWGQKNQPQHF
TRBV6-1	-	TRBD2	TRBJ2-5	TGTGCCAGCAGTGAAGAGGAGGCAGGACTAGCGGGAGAAGTTAAGGAAGAGACCCAGTACTTC	CASSEEEAGLAGEVKEETQYF
TRBV10-3	-	TRBD1	TRBJ2-7	TGTGCCATCAGTGACCCGGGACAGGGAAAGTCCTACGAGCAGTACTTC	CAISDPGQGKSYEQYF
TRBV28	once	TRBD1	TRBJ2-7	TGTGCCAGCAGACGGGACAGGGTCAACGAGCAGTACTTC	CASRRDRVNEQYF
TRBV6-5	once	-	TRBJ1-1	TGTGCCAGCAGCGGTACGGTGAACACTGAAGCTTTCTTT	CASSGTVNTEAFF
TRBV5-6	-	TRBD2	TRBJ2-1	TGTGCCAGCAGCTTAGTTGGGACTAGCGGGAAACATGAGCAGTTCTTC	CASSLVGTSGKHEQFF
TRBV27	-	-	TRBJ2-2	TGTGCCAGCAGTTTTTCCCCGGGACATAAAGGCCCCGGGGAGCTGTTTTTT	CASSFSPGHKGPGELFF
TRBV28	-	TRBD1	TRBJ1-2	TGTGCCAGCGGGTTACAGGGGGTTGATGGCTACACCTTC	CASGLQGVDGYTF
TRBV29-1	-	TRBD1	TRBJ1-1	TGCAGCGTGGCCGTCCAGGGGGTTTACACTGAAGCTTTCTTT	CSVAVQGVYTEAFF
TRBV14	-	-	TRBJ2-7	TGTGCCAGCAGCCAACCTGCAAAGAGGGGACGTCGGTACGAGCAGTACTTC	CASSQPAKRGRRYEQYF
TRBV11-1	-	TRBD1	TRBJ1-2	TGTGCCAGCAGCTACGGACAGGGCGGGATCTATGGCTACACCTTC	CASSYGQGGIYGYTF
TRBV6-1	once	-	TRBJ2-7	TGTGCCAGTAGGGACTCTGTTTCGCGCGAGCAGTACTTC	CASRDSVSREQYF
TRBV4-1	-	-	TRBJ2-7	TGCGCCAGCAGCCAAGGAGTAACGACAGATGCGGTCGGGCAGTACTTC	CASSQGVTTDAVGQYF
TRBV6-5	-	-	TRBJ2-1	TGTGCCAGCAGGATCACAGGGGGGGTATACAATGAGCAGTTCTTC	CASRITGGVYNEQFF
TRBV30	-	-	TRBJ2-5	TGTGCCTGGAGAAACTCCTCCGAGACCCAGTACTTC	CAWRNSSETQYF
TRBV28	-	-	TRBJ1-2	TGTGCCAGCAGTCCGCCGATTCGGGCGGATGGCTACACCTTC	CASSPPIRADGYTF
TRBV2	-	-	TRBJ1-6	TGTGCCAGCAGTGAATTGTCAAGCTCCTATAATTCACCCCTCCACTTT	CASSELSSSYNSPLHF
TRBV18	-	TRBD1	TRBJ2-3	TGTGCCAGCTCACCAGGGACAGGGGGAAGCACAGATACGCAGTATTTT	CASSPGTGGSTDTQYF
TRBV10-3	-	TRBD2	TRBJ2-1	TGTGCCATCGCAAGCCCACCGGGACTAGCGATCGGTGAGCAGTTCTTC	CAIASPPGLAIGEQFF
TRBV28	-	TRBD1	TRBJ1-3	TGTGCCAGCAGCCCGGGACAGGGGCGGCGAAACACCATATATTTT	CASSPGQGRRNTIYF
TRBV29-1	once	-	TRBJ1-1	TGCAGCGTTGAGGCAGGGAAAGAAGTACGGTCCTCCGTTAACACTGAAGCTTTCTTT	CSVEAGKEVRSSVNTEAFF